This record concerns one TCR beta chain sequence. Its cognate antigen is unknown. This CDR3 has 13 amino acids. Germline loops: CDR1 SEHNR, CDR2 FQNEAQ (reference sequence). V was pared by 6 bases and J by 7 bases, with 12 bases between. This specimen belongs to a study of T cell responses to AZD1222 COVID-19 vaccine. Sequencing used immunoSEQ multiplex PCR; TCRdb keeps in-frame clones, though not all of them. Among about 84,000 clones listed, 70% to 90% were seen once. Study-level findings and limits: Repertoire collection took place solely once the T cell response had peaked. When two AZD1222 doses had been given, Spike-specific TCR breadth and depth rose.

The clonotype originates from an adult in good health. This sample comprised peripheral blood, obtained on day 0 of AZD1222 vaccination. The rearrangement uses TRBV7-9 and TRBJ1-4, with D perhaps TRBD1 (6 bases). CDR3 loop: CASRLEGGEKLFF. CDR3 in DNA: TGTGCCAGCAGACTTGAGGGGGGTGAAAAACTGTTTTTT.